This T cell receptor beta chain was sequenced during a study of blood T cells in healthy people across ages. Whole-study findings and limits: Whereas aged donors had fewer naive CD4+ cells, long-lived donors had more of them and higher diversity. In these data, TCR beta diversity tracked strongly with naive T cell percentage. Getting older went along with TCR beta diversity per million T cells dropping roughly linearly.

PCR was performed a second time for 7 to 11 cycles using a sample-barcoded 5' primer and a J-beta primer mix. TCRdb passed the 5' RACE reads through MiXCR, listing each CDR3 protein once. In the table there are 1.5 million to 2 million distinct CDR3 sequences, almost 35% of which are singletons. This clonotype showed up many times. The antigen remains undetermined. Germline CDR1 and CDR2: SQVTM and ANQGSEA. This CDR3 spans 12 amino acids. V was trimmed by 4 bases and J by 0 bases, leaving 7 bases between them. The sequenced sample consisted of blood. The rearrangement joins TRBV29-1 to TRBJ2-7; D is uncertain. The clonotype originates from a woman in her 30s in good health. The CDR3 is CSVVSDSYEQYF. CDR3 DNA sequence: TGCAGCGTTGTAAGCGACTCCTACGAGCAGTACTTC.